These 22 T cell receptor beta chains were all obtained from the same sample, sequenced in a study of blood T cell repertoires in COVID-19. Generated by immunoSEQ multiplex PCR, the TCRdb table keeps only in-frame clones and is missing some. The sample records roughly 100,000 clones, around 87% being singletons. The sequencing sample was made of peripheral blood. The receptors here all came from a human donor in a cohort sampled during active COVID-19.

The chain joins TRBV2 to TRBJ2-1; D is uncertain. The CDR3 covers 13 residues. Germline CDR1 SNHLY, CDR2 FYNNEI. V lost 7 bases, J lost 3 bases, and 10 bases lay in between. CDR3 in amino acids: CASNLNGYNEQFF. The DNA for the CDR3 is TGTGCCAGCAACCTAAATGGCTACAATGAGCAGTTCTTC.

The chain joins TRBV11-2 to TRBJ2-1; 7 nucleotides align to TRBD1. The CDR3 contains 15 residues. Losses at the gene ends were 4 bases for V and 2 bases for J; bases not matched to a gene: 5. CDR1 SGHAT and CDR2 FQNNGV come from the germline V gene. The CDR3 DNA reads TGTGCCAGCAGCTCACACGACAGGGCCTACAATGAGCAGTTCTTC. Its protein product is CASSSHDRAYNEQFF.

This chain joins TRBV6-1 and TRBJ2-2, with 8 bases lining up with TRBD2. Trimming took 0 bases from V and 7 from J; bases not matched to a gene: 10. Germline CDR1 and CDR2: MNHNS and SASEGT. The CDR3 loop spans 17 amino acids. The CDR3, as DNA: TGTGCCAGCAGTGAAGCGGGGGGACTAGGGATCGTCGGGGAGCTGTTTTTT. It specifies CASSEAGGLGIVGELFF.

Comments on this clone: The junction shows a germline mismatch at one end, possibly a read error. This chain connects TRBV10-3 to TRBJ1-4, with no clear D. Germline values: CDR1 ENHRY, CDR2 SYGVKD. This CDR3 is built from 13 residues. Written as DNA, the CDR3 is TGTGCCATCAGTGAGTCGGCCGAAGAAAAAGTGTTTTTT. Translating gives CAISESAEEKVFF.

This clone showed up just a few times. The chain has TRBV7-2 and TRBJ1-6; D not certain. Trimming removed 2 bases from V and 7 bases from J, with 12 bases in between. The length of the CDR3 is 15 residues. Per germline, CDR1 SGHTA and CDR2 FQGNSA. The chain's CDR3 is CASSLQEALNSPLHF. The CDR3 DNA follows: TGTGCCAGCAGCTTACAGGAGGCCCTAAATTCACCCCTCCACTTT.

This clone was picked up a small number of times. CDR3 in DNA: TGCGCCAGCAGCCAAGGCCGGGACAATCAGCCCCAGCATTTT. This codes for CASSQGRDNQPQHF. This rearrangement joins TRBV4-3 to TRBJ1-5; D is uncertain. CDR1 LGHNA and CDR2 YSLEER come from the germline V gene. CDR3 length equals 14 residues. V was cut by 1 base and J by 3 bases, with 7 bases left in between.

The rearrangement uses TRBV6-1 and TRBJ2-3; a possible D gene is TRBD1 (5 bases). The CDR3 sequence is 14 residues long. Trimming cost V 3 bases and J 4 bases, with 11 bases left between them. Germline V gene lookup returns CDR1 MNHNS and CDR2 SASEGT. Written as DNA, the CDR3 is TGTGCCAGCAGTGAGGGCAGGGCCCCAGATACGCAGTATTTT. Protein: CASSEGRAPDTQYF.

The V gene is TRBV7-9, the J gene TRBJ2-7; a possible D gene is TRBD1 (6 bases). Germline V lookup: CDR1 SEHNR, CDR2 FQNEAQ (reference sequence). Trimming stripped 4 bases from V and 11 bases from J, with 24 bases between. The CDR3 runs to 15 residues. CDR3 protein: CASSYHRDNPDREYF. The DNA of the CDR3 is TGTGCCAGCAGCTACCACCGGGACAACCCCGATAGGGAGTACTTC.

The chain carries TRBV5-1 and TRBJ2-3; 7 bases are shared with TRBD2. CDR3 length: 13 amino acids. Germline V gene data show CDR1 as SGHRS and CDR2 as YFSETQ. The V and J ends lost 4 bases and 2 bases, in that order; junction bases with no gene match: 1. CDR3 protein: CASSGGVTDTQYF. The CDR3 nucleotides read TGCGCCAGCAGCGGGGGGGTCACAGATACGCAGTATTTT.

CDR3 protein: CASSNTTGTGGYEQYF. As DNA, the CDR3 is TGTGCCAGCAGCAATACTACCGGGACGGGAGGTTACGAGCAGTACTTC. This rearrangement joins TRBV13 to TRBJ2-7; TRBD2 matches 7 bases. The length of the CDR3 is 16 residues. The V segment lost 5 bases and the J segment 4 bases; nucleotides outside the gene matches: 14. In germline, CDR1 is PRHDT, CDR2 FYEKMQ (reference sequence).

The chain joins TRBV9 to TRBJ1-1; D is unresolved. V dropped 2 bases and J dropped 1 base, with 12 bases sitting between them. The CDR3 runs 15 residues. The germline V gene has CDR1 SGDLS and CDR2 YYNGEE. CDR3: CASSVNPGTNTEAFF. In nucleotides, the CDR3 is TGTGCCAGCAGCGTTAATCCAGGAACGAACACTGAAGCTTTCTTT.

V usage is TRBV28 and J usage is TRBJ1-2, with 9 nucleotides matching TRBD1. V gave up 4 bases and J gave up 2 bases; unmatched junction bases: 5. Germline CDR1 reads MDHEN; CDR2 reads SYDVKM. The CDR3 extends over 15 amino acids. CDR3 protein: CASSSPGQGNYGYTF. The CDR3, as DNA: TGTGCCAGCAGTTCCCCGGGACAGGGAAACTATGGCTACACCTTC.

J is TRBJ2-7 and V is TRBV5-6; 8 positions agree with TRBD1. The CDR3 is 16 amino acids. Per germline, CDR1 SGHDT and CDR2 YYEEEE. Trimming took 0 bases from V and 3 from J; bases not matched to a gene: 8. The CDR3 DNA reads as TGTGCCAGCAGCTTGGGATCGGCAGGGGGCATCTACGAGCAGTACTTC. Protein product: CASSLGSAGGIYEQYF. Full variable domain (missing parts from reference TRBV5-6 and TRBJ2-7): DAGVTQSPTHLIKTRGQQVTLRCSPKSGHDTVSWYQQALGQGPQFIFQYYEEEERQRGNFPDRFSGHQFPNYSSELNVNALLLGDSALYLCASSLGSAGGIYEQYFGPGTRLTVT.

The chain joins TRBV15 to TRBJ2-4; 7 bases line up with TRBD1. Germline CDR1 is LNHNV and CDR2 is YYDKDF (reference sequence). Trimming at V came to 5 bases and at J to 6 bases, leaving 4 bases not matched to a gene. This CDR3 spans 13 amino acids. This CDR3 reads CATSLRTGNIQYF. The CDR3 DNA sequence: TGTGCCACCAGCCTACGGACAGGAAACATTCAGTACTTC.

The chain has TRBV2 and TRBJ2-3; 10 bases line up with TRBD2. This CDR3 contains 15 residues. V dropped 6 bases and J dropped 4; count of bases not matched to a gene: 7. The V gene's germline CDR1 is SNHLY and CDR2 FYNNEI. The DNA of the CDR3 is TGTGCCAGCAGACAAGGAGGACTAGCGGCAGATACGCAGTATTTT. Translation: CASRQGGLAADTQYF.

This chain joins TRBV19 and TRBJ2-1, with 9 bases that match TRBD2. From germline, CDR1 is LNHDA and CDR2 SQIVND (reference sequence). V lost 0 bases to trimming and J lost 0 bases; unmatched junction nucleotides: 9. There are 19 residues in the CDR3. The CDR3 coding sequence is TGTGCCAGTAGTATAGAAGGAGCGGGGGGCTTTAGCTCCTACAATGAGCAGTTCTTC. This codes for CASSIEGAGGFSSYNEQFF.

V gene TRBV7-8 combines with J gene TRBJ1-1; D is ambiguous. V lost 1 base and J 1 base, leaving 10 bases between the germline ends. Per germline, CDR1 SGHVS and CDR2 FQNEAQ. This CDR3 spans 15 amino acids. The CDR3 DNA reads as TGTGCCAGCAGCTTAGTGGTGCAGGCGAACACTGAAGCTTTCTTT. As protein: CASSLVVQANTEAFF.

This rearrangement joins TRBV18 to TRBJ1-6; D remains ambiguous. From germline, CDR1 is KGHSH and CDR2 LQKENI. The CDR3 runs to 15 residues. V lost 3 bases to trimming and J lost 5 bases, with 11 bases between them. CDR3 residues: CASSPKATDNSPLHF. CDR3 sequence (DNA): TGTGCCAGCTCACCGAAAGCAACCGATAATTCACCCCTCCACTTT.

This chain links TRBV28 with TRBJ1-2, with TRBD1 matching over 7 bases. Germline values: CDR1 MDHEN, CDR2 SYDVKM. Trimming took 5 bases from V and 5 from J; bases not matched to a gene: 8. This CDR3 comprises 14 residues. This chain's CDR3 is CASSTSGTVYGYTF. The CDR3 nucleotides read TGTGCCAGCAGTACCTCCGGGACAGTTTATGGCTACACCTTC.

The chain employs TRBV4-1 and TRBJ2-3; 7 bases align to TRBD2. This CDR3 has 17 amino acids. CDR1 is MGHRA and CDR2 is YSYEKL in the germline V gene. V gave up 6 bases and J gave up 2 bases; unmatched junction bases: 14. CDR3 sequence: CASRLWWRGNHTDTQYF. The CDR3 bases are TGCGCCAGCAGATTGTGGTGGCGGGGGAACCACACAGATACGCAGTATTTT.

This chain joins TRBV4-2 and TRBJ2-1; the match to TRBD2 covers 11 bases. V trimming: 0 bases; J trimming: 5 bases; junction bases outside the gene matches: 6. Germline V CDR1 and CDR2: LGHNA, YNFKEQ. The CDR3 has 17 residues. The CDR3 here is CASSQEGTSGLNNEQFF. CDR3 coding DNA: TGTGCCAGCAGCCAAGAAGGGACTAGCGGACTCAACAATGAGCAGTTCTTC.

The chain uses TRBV18 and TRBJ1-1; no clear D gene. V gave up 3 bases and J gave up 6 bases, with 11 bases separating them. The CDR3 has 13 amino acids. The germline gives CDR1 KGHSH, CDR2 LQKENI. The CDR3, as DNA: TGTGCCAGCTCACCTGTCGGAGTGGCTGAAGCTTTCTTT. It yields the protein CASSPVGVAEAFF. Variable domain in full (rest from reference TRBV18 and TRBJ1-1): NAGVMQNPRHLVRRRGQEARLRCSPMKGHSHVYWYRQLPEEGLKFMVYLQKENIIDESGMPKERFSAEFPKEGPSILRIQQVVRGDSAAYFCASSPVGVAEAFFGQGTRLTVV.